Listed here are 18 T cell receptor beta chains from one sample, sequenced in a study of graft-versus-host responses after intestinal transplantation. Using immunoSEQ multiplex PCR, the repertoire was profiled, and TCRdb retains in-frame clones only, with some absent. The sample has 90,000 to 120,000 clones, more than 85% seen once. The antigens these receptors bind are not known. The sequencing used unstimulated CD4+ T cells sorted from spleen or lymph node cells, collected before intestinal transplant. The receptors derive from a human donor who received an intestinal transplant.

The V and J genes are TRBV28 and TRBJ1-2, with a weak D call TRBD1 (5 bases). The CDR3 is made up of 12 amino acids. The germline V and J ends were trimmed by 5 bases and 5 bases, with 9 bases remaining between them. In germline, CDR1 is MDHEN, CDR2 SYDVKM. The CDR3 nucleotides are TGTGCCAGCAGTAGGGGCTGGTATGGCTACACCTTC. It encodes CASSRGWYGYTF.

The gene calls are TRBV6-5 and TRBJ1-3; D call uncertain. CDR1 and CDR2 from the germline V gene are MNHEY and SVGAGI. Trimming removed 7 bases at V and 0 bases at J, with 13 bases between. The CDR3 has 15 amino acids. The CDR3 is CASNNGLGSGNTIYF. In DNA form, the CDR3 reads TGTGCCAGCAATAACGGGTTAGGCTCTGGAAACACCATATATTTT.

This sequence joins TRBV18 and TRBJ1-4, with D perhaps matching TRBD1 (6 bases). The V and J ends lost 3 bases and 3 bases respectively, with 11 bases between them. CDR1 KGHSH and CDR2 LQKENI come from the germline V gene. CDR3 length: 15 residues. Written as DNA, the CDR3 is TGTGCCAGCTCACCGAGCAGGACAGCTAATGAAAAACTGTTTTTT. Protein sequence: CASSPSRTANEKLFF.

The chain uses TRBV5-1 and TRBJ2-1; TRBD1 or TRBD2 may be the D gene (6 bases each). The CDR3 is 17 amino acids. The germline V gene has CDR1 SGHRS and CDR2 YFSETQ. Trimming removed 0 bases from V and 4 bases from J, with 17 bases in between. CDR3: CASSLGGGTGKYNEQFF. The CDR3, as DNA: TGCGCCAGCAGCTTGGGAGGGGGGACTGGTAAATACAATGAGCAGTTCTTC.

The DNA for the CDR3 is TGTGCCAGCAGTTTTAGGGACAGGGATAATCAGCCCCAGCATTTT. This encodes CASSFRDRDNQPQHF. The chain is built from TRBV28 and TRBJ1-5; 9 bases map to TRBD1. V gave up 3 bases and J gave up 4 bases; unmatched junction bases: 4. The CDR3 runs to 15 residues. The germline CDR1 and CDR2 sequences are MDHEN and SYDVKM.

This chain joins TRBV5-4 and TRBJ2-1; D gene ambiguous. CDR3 length equals 11 residues. The germline CDR1 and CDR2 sequences are SGHNT and YYREEE (reference sequence). The V gene lost 4 bases and the J gene lost 12 bases, with 11 bases spanning the gap. CDR3 residues: CASSQNYGQFF. The CDR3 region has the DNA TGTGCCAGCAGCCAGAACTACGGGCAGTTCTTC.

This clone was observed a single time. This specimen includes other DNA sequences encoding the same CDR3. The V call is TRBV29-1, the J call TRBJ2-7; D unclear. CDR3 length: 10 residues. The V end lost 4 bases, the J end lost 0 bases, and 1 base lay between the germline ends. Germline values: CDR1 SQVTM, CDR2 ANQGSEA. The CDR3 DNA follows: TGCAGCGTTGGCTCCTACGAGCAGTACTTC. It specifies CSVGSYEQYF.

With regard to this clone: The junction departs from the called germline gene at one end, perhaps through a read error. This sequence joins TRBV11-1 and TRBJ1-2; D is uncertain. The CDR3 contains 12 residues. CDR1 SGHAT and CDR2 FQDESV come from the germline V gene (reference sequence). The CDR3: CASSSPGRRLGF. Here the CDR3 DNA reads TGTGCCAGCAGCTCACCCGGACGGCGCCTCGGCTTC.

This chain joins TRBV5-1 and TRBJ2-1; D gene uncertain. With 1 base removed from V and 0 bases from J, the gap between germline ends came to 11 bases. Germline assignment: CDR1 SGHRS and CDR2 YFSETQ. This CDR3 is built from 16 residues. The CDR3 sequence is CASSLSVGSSYNEQFF. In nucleotides, the CDR3 is TGCGCCAGCAGCTTGTCGGTAGGCAGCTCCTACAATGAGCAGTTCTTC.

The V and J genes are TRBV2 and TRBJ2-2; a weak D match, TRBD2 (6 bases). Trimming shortened V by 6 bases and J by 8 bases, and 16 bases separated the two germline ends. The CDR3 spans 14 residues. Germline V gene data show CDR1 as SNHLY and CDR2 as FYNNEI. The CDR3 loop reads CASSPPRDLGELFF. The CDR3, as DNA: TGTGCCAGCAGCCCCCCGCGGGATTTGGGGGAGCTGTTTTTT. Based on the CDR3 plus reference TRBV2 and TRBJ2-2, the full variable domain is EPEVTQTPSHQVTQMGQEVILRCVPISNHLYFYWYRQILGQKVEFLVSFYNNEISEKSEIFDDQFSVERPDGSNFTLKIRSTKLEDSAMYFCASSPPRDLGELFFGEGSRLTVL.

The CDR3 loop reads CASSRQGEYGYTF. Here the CDR3 DNA reads TGTGCCAGCAGCCGGCAGGGGGAGTATGGCTACACCTTC. The rearrangement uses TRBV7-9 and TRBJ1-2; 7 bases map to TRBD1. The CDR3 is 13 amino acids. The J segment lost 5 bases and the V segment lost 5 bases, leaving 5 bases of the junction unmatched. Germline CDR1 reads SEHNR; CDR2 reads FQNEAQ (reference sequence).

The V gene is TRBV9, the J gene TRBJ2-5; the match to TRBD2 covers 10 bases. Germline-derived CDR1 and CDR2 are SGDLS and YYNGEE. The CDR3 is 15 residues long. With V trimmed by 2 bases and J by 4 bases, 5 bases remained unmatched. In nucleotides, the CDR3 is TGTGCCAGCAGCGTGGCTAGCGGGGGAGGAGAGACCCAGTACTTC. It yields the protein CASSVASGGGETQYF.

CDR3 protein: CASSALDPRQPQHF. CDR3 nucleotide sequence: TGTGCCAGCAGTGCCCTGGACCCACGGCAGCCCCAGCATTTT. The rearrangement uses TRBV2 and TRBJ1-5; no clear D. Germline lookup yields CDR1 SNHLY and CDR2 FYNNEI. The V and J ends lost 4 bases and 7 bases respectively, with 14 bases between them. The CDR3 runs 14 residues.

This chain joins TRBV2 and TRBJ1-1; the D gene is possibly TRBD1 (5 bases). Looked up from germline, CDR1 is SNHLY and CDR2 is FYNNEI. V was cut by 8 bases and J by 8 bases, with 12 bases left in between. The CDR3 consists of 11 residues. CDR3 protein: CASERGREAFF. CDR3 sequence (DNA): TGTGCCAGCGAACGGGGGAGGGAAGCTTTCTTT.

V and J are TRBV6-5 and TRBJ2-3; 7 bases line up with TRBD2. Germline V gene data show CDR1 as MNHEY and CDR2 as SVGAGI. The J segment lost 6 bases and the V segment lost 2 bases, leaving 11 bases of the junction unmatched. The CDR3 is 16 amino acids. Here the CDR3 reads CASSYGSGSRGDTQYF. CDR3 DNA: TGTGCCAGCAGTTACGGGTCGGGATCGCGGGGGGATACGCAGTATTTT.

The CDR3 loop reads CASSPGLAENTDTQYF. CDR3 DNA: TGCGCCAGCAGCCCAGGACTAGCGGAGAACACAGATACGCAGTATTTT. The V call is TRBV5-1, the J call TRBJ2-3, with 10 bases matching TRBD2. The CDR3 spans 16 residues. Losses at the gene ends were 4 bases for V and 2 bases for J; bases not matched to a gene: 7. Per the germline V gene, CDR1 is SGHRS and CDR2 is YFSETQ.

The V gene is TRBV27, the J gene TRBJ2-5, with D tentatively TRBD1 (6 bases). Trimming removed 0 bases from V and 5 bases from J, with 19 bases in between. The CDR3 spans 17 residues. The germline V gene encodes CDR1 MNHEY and CDR2 SMNVEV (reference sequence). CDR3 amino acids: CASSLSRSSGRGETQYF. CDR3 DNA: TGTGCCAGCAGTTTATCGCGATCGTCGGGAAGGGGGGAGACCCAGTACTTC.

Worth noting for this clone: The sample contains more than one DNA sequence encoding this CDR3. This rearrangement joins TRBV5-1 to TRBJ2-5; the D gene is possibly TRBD1 (5 bases). The V and J ends lost 5 bases and 2 bases respectively, with 13 bases between them. Per the germline V gene, CDR1 is SGHRS and CDR2 is YFSETQ. The CDR3 length is 14 residues. CDR3: CASRQGGPQETQYF. The DNA of the CDR3 is TGCGCCAGCAGGCAGGGTGGGCCTCAAGAGACCCAGTACTTC.